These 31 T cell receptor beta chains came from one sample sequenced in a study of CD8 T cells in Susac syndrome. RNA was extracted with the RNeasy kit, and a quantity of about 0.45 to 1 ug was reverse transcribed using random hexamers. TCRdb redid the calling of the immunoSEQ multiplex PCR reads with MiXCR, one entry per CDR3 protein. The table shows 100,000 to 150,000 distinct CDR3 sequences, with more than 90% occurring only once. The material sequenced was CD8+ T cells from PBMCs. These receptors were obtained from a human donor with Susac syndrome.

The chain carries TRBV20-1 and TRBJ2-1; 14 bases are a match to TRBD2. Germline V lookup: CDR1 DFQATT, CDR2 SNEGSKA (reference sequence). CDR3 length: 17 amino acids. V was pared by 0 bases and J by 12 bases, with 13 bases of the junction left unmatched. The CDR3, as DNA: TGCAGTGCTAGAGACCAGCTGACTAGCGGGGGGGAGTTTGTGCAGTTCTTC. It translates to CSARDQLTSGGEFVQFF.

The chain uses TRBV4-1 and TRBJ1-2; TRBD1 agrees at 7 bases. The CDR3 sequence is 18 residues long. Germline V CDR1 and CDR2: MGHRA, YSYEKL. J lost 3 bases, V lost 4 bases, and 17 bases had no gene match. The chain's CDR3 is CASSPRATTGPYYYGYTF. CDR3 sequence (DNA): TGCGCCAGCAGCCCACGCGCGACGACAGGGCCCTACTACTATGGCTACACCTTC.

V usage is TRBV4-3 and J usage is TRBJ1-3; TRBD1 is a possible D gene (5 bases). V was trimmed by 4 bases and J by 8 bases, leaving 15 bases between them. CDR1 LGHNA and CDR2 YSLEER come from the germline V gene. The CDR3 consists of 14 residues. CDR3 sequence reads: CASSLTGGEDTIYF. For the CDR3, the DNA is TGCGCCAGCAGCCTTACGGGGGGGGAAGACACCATATATTTT.

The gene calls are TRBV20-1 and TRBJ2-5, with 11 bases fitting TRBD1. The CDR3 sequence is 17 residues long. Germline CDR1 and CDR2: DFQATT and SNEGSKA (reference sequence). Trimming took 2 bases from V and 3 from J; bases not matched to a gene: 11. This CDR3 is CSARLGTGTGGEETQYF. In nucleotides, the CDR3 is TGCAGTGCTAGATTGGGAACCGGGACAGGGGGGGAAGAGACCCAGTACTTC.

DNA of the CDR3: TGTGCCACCCTTTCCACCCTAAACACAGATACGCAGTATTTT. Its translation: CATLSTLNTDTQYF. This chain uses TRBV15 with TRBJ2-3; D unclear. V was clipped by 8 bases and J by 2 bases, with 14 bases between them. This CDR3 spans 14 amino acids. The germline gives CDR1 LNHNV, CDR2 YYDKDF (reference sequence).

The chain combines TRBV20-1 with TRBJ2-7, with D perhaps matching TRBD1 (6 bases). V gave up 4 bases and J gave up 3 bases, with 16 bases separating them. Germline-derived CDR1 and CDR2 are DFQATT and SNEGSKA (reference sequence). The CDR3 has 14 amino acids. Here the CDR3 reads CSATPGTTHYEQYF. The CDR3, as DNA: TGCAGTGCTACCCCCGGGACAACGCACTACGAGCAGTACTTC.

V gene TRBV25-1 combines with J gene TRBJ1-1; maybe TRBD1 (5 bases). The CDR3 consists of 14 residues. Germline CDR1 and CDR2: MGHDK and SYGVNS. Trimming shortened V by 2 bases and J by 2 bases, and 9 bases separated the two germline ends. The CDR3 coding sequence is TGTGCCAGCAGTGAAGAGGGGTATAACACTGAAGCTTTCTTT. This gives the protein CASSEEGYNTEAFF.

The CDR3 DNA is TGCGCCAGCAGCTTGGCCAGGGGGAACACTGAAGCTTTCTTT. Amino acids: CASSLARGNTEAFF. The chain carries TRBV5-1 and TRBJ1-1; D is perhaps TRBD1 (6 bases). V was cut by 0 bases and J by 1 base, with 7 bases left in between. Germline V lookup: CDR1 SGHRS, CDR2 YFSETQ. The CDR3 has 14 residues.

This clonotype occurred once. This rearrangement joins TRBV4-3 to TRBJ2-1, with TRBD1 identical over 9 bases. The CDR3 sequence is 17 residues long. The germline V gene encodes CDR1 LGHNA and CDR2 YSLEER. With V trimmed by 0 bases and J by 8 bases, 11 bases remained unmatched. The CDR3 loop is CASSQEREGQGAHEQFF. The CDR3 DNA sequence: TGCGCCAGCAGCCAAGAAAGAGAGGGACAGGGTGCACATGAGCAGTTCTTC.

For the CDR3, the DNA is TGCGCCAGCAGCCAAGATATGGTAGCGGGAGGGCCTTTCGTTGAGCAGTTCTTC. It is translated as CASSQDMVAGGPFVEQFF. This chain uses TRBV4-1 with TRBJ2-1; TRBD2 agrees at 11 bases. Germline V gene lookup returns CDR1 MGHRA and CDR2 YSYEKL. CDR3 size: 18 residues. Trimming removed 0 bases from V and 9 bases from J; junction bases left unmatched: 13.

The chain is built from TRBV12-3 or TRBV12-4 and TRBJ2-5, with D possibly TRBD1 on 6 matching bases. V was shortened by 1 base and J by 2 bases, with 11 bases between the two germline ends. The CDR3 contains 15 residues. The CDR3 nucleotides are TGTGCCAGCAGTTTAGGAGTAGGGGGACAAGAGACCCAGTACTTC. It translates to CASSLGVGGQETQYF.

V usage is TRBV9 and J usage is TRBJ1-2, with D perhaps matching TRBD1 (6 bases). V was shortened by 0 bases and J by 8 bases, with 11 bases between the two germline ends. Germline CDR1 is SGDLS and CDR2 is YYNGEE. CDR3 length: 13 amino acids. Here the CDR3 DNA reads TGTGCCAGCAGCGTAGATCGGGGGGGCGGCTACACCTTC. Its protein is CASSVDRGGGYTF.

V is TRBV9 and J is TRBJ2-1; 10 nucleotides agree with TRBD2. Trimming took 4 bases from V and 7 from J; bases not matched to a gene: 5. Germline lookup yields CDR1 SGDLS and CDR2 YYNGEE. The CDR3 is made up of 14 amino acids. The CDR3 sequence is CASSWTSGGNEQFF. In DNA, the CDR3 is TGTGCCAGCAGCTGGACTAGCGGCGGTAATGAGCAGTTCTTC.

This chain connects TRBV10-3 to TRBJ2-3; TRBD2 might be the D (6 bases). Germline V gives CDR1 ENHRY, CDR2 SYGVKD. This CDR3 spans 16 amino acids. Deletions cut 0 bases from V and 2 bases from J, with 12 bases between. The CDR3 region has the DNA TGTGCCATCAGTGAGTCATGGACGGGAGACACAGATACGCAGTATTTT. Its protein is CAISESWTGDTDTQYF.

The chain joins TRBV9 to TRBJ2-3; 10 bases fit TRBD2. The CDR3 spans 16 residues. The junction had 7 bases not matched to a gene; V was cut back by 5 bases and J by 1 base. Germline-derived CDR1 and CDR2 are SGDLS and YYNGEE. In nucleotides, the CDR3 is TGTGCCAGCAGATCGAGCGGGGGGGTCGGCACAGATACGCAGTATTTT. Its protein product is CASRSSGGVGTDTQYF.

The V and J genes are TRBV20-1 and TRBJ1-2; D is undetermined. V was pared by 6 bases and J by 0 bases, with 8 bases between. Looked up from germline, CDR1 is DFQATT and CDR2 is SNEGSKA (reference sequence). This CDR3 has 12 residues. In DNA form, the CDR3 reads TGCAGTGCCCCGAGGGCTAACTATGGCTACACCTTC. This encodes CSAPRANYGYTF.

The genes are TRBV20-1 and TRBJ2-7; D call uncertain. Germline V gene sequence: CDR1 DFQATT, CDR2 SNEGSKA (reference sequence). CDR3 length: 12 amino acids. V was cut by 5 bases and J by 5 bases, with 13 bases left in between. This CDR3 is CSARIHGDEQYF. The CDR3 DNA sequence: TGCAGTGCTCGGATACATGGCGACGAGCAGTACTTC.

The CDR3 sequence is CASSAGHTRNQPQHF. The CDR3 bases are TGTGCCAGCAGCGCGGGACATACTCGCAATCAGCCCCAGCATTTT. The V gene is TRBV5-6, the J gene TRBJ1-5, with D possibly matching TRBD1 (6 bases). V shed 4 bases and J shed 2 bases, with 13 bases lying between them. The CDR3 contains 15 residues. The V gene's germline CDR1 is SGHDT and CDR2 YYEEEE.

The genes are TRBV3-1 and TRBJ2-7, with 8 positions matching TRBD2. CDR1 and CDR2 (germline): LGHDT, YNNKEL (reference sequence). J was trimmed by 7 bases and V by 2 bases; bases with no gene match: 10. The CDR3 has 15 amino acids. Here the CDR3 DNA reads TGTGCCAGCAGCCAATACCCAGCGGGAGTGGCTGAGCAGTACTTC. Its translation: CASSQYPAGVAEQYF.

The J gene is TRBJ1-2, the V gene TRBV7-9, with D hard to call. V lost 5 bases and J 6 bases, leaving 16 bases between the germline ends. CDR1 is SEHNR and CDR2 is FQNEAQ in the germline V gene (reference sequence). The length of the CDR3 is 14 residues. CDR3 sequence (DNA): TGTGCCAGCAGCCCCACGGGTTTTGGAAATGGCTACACCTTC. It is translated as CASSPTGFGNGYTF.

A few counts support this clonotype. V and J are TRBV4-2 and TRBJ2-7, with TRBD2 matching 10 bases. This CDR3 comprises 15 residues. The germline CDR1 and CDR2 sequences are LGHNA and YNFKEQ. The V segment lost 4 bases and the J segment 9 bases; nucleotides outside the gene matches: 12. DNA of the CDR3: TGTGCCAGCAGCCTTAGCGGGGGGTCGCTCGATGCGCAGTACTTC. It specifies CASSLSGGSLDAQYF.

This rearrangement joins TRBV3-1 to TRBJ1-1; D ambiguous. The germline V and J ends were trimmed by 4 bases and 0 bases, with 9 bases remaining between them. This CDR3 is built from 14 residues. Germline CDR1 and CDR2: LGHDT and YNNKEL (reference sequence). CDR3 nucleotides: TGTGCCAGCAGCCGCGGCACGGTGAACACTGAAGCTTTCTTT. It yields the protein CASSRGTVNTEAFF.

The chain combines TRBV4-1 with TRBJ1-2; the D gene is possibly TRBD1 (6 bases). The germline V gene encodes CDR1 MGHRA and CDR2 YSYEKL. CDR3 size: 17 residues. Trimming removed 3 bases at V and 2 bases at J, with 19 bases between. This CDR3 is CASSHPPWGRGNYGYTF. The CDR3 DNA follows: TGCGCCAGCAGCCATCCTCCGTGGGGCAGGGGAAACTATGGCTACACCTTC.

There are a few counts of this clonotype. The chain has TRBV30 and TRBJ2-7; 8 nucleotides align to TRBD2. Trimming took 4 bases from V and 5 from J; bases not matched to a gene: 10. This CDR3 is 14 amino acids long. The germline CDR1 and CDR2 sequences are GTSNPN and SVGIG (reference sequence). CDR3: CAWKAGGSSDEQYF. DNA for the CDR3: TGTGCCTGGAAGGCGGGAGGTTCATCGGACGAGCAGTACTTC.

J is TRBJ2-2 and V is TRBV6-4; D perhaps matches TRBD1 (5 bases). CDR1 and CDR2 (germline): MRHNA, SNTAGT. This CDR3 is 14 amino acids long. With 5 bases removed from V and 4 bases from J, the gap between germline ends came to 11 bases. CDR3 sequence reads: CASSRGASTGELFF. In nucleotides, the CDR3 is TGTGCCAGCAGTCGTGGGGCTAGCACCGGGGAGCTGTTTTTT.

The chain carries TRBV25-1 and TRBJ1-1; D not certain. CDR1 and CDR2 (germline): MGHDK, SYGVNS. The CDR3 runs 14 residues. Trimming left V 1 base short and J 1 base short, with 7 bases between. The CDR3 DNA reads TGTGCCAGCAGTGAATGGGCAGAGAACACTGAAGCTTTCTTT. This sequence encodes CASSEWAENTEAFF.

In DNA, the CDR3 is TGTGCCAGCACCGTAGCGGGGGGACGCTACAATGAGCAGTTCTTC. Amino acid sequence: CASTVAGGRYNEQFF. The V and J genes are TRBV6-5 and TRBJ2-1, with TRBD2 matching over 10 bases. The CDR3 totals 15 residues. In germline, CDR1 is MNHEY, CDR2 SVGAGI. V lost 7 bases and J lost 3; bases outside the gene matches: 6.

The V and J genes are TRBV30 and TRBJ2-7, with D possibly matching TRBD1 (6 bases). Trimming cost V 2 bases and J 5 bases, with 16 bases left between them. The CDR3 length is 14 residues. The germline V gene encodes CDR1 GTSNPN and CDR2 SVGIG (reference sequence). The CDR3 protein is CAWSPTNRADEQYF. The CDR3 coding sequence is TGTGCCTGGAGTCCTACAAACAGGGCCGACGAGCAGTACTTC.

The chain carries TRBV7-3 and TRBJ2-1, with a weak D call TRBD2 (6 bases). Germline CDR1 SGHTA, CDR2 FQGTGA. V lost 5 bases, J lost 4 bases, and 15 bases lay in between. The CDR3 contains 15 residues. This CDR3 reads CASSPLAGQYNEQFF. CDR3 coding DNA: TGTGCCAGCAGCCCTCTCGCGGGGCAGTACAATGAGCAGTTCTTC.

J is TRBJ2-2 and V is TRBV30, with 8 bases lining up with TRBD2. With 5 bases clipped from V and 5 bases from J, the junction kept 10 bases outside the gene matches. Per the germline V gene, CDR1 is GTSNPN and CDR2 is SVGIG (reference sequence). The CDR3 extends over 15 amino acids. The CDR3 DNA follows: TGTGCCTGGTCCCGGGAGGGTTTAGAGACCGGGGAGCTGTTTTTT. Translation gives CAWSREGLETGELFF.

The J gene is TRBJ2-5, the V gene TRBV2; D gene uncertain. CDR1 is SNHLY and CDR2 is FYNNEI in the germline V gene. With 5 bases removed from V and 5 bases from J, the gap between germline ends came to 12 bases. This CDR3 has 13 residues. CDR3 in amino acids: CASSPPPMETQYF. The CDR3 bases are TGTGCCAGCAGTCCTCCTCCGATGGAGACCCAGTACTTC.